This TCR beta chain was recovered during a study of cytomegalovirus exposure and HLA in healthy donors. As for the study in general: There were around 390 genotyped donors. Of these, 75% to 90% fell in the genetic ancestry cluster associated with self-reported Caucasian donors. Findings and limits, study-wide: Associated with HLA alleles at 0.05 false discovery rate in a later analysis were fewer than 20,000 TCR beta sequences. Usually a TCR sequence was rare, but some public TCRs were found in many donors. There was a cluster of highly shared sequence variants that was likely a sequencing artifact.

PCR amplification relied on 60 Vbeta primers (plus 13 Jbeta primers). Sequenced by immunoSEQ multiplex PCR; TCRdb stores in-frame clones only, minus some. This table has over 100,000 clones, 83% appearing once. V was pared by 10 bases and J by 2 bases, with 12 bases of the junction left unmatched. The CDR3 is 15 residues long. Germline V gene lookup returns CDR1 LNHNV and CDR2 YYDKDF (reference sequence). Note on this clone: Antigen specificity is unknown.

The specimen sequenced was PBMCs. The sequence was collected from a man in his forties in good health and CMV-seronegative. The chain recombines TRBV15 with TRBJ1-1; TRBD1 matches 8 bases. DNA for the CDR3: TGTGCCATCGGACTAATGGACAGGGATAACACTGAAGCTTTCTTT. Protein sequence: CAIGLMDRDNTEAFF.